A selection of T cell receptor beta chains follows, all from one sample in a study of blood T cell repertoires in COVID-19. Profiled with immunoSEQ multiplex PCR; TCRdb holds only in-frame clones, not every one. The sample gives 180,000 or so clones, more than 75% of which show up once; around 5.7% is in the top ten. The specimen sequenced was PBMCs or T cells enriched from blood (not recorded which). The origin of the receptors is a man aged 35-49 years with acute COVID-19. Each CDR3 is given with its conserved first and last residue. The D gene is left open where the match is weak. The size field is filled for only some rows; it gives once, few, many or a size class.

j_call | v_call | d_call | clone_size | cdr3_nt | cdr3_aa
TRBJ2-7 | TRBV25-1 | NA | NA | TGTGCCAGCAGTGTAACCGAGAGCTCCTACGAGCAGTACTTC | CASSVTESSYEQYF
TRBJ2-6 | TRBV6-6 | NA | NA | TGTGCCAGCAGTTACGAAGCTTCTGCGGGCAACGTCCTGACTTTC | CASSYEASAGNVLTF
TRBJ2-6 | TRBV7-5 | NA | NA | TGTGCCAGAAGCCCCGCTAGCGGGAGAATTTCTGGGGCCAACGTCCTGACTTTC | CARSPASGRISGANVLTF
TRBJ2-2 | TRBV11-2 | TRBD2 | NA | TGTGCCAGCAGCTTAGGGGATTGGGCGGGAGCCGGGGAGCTGTTTTTT | CASSLGDWAGAGELFF
TRBJ1-2 | TRBV19 | TRBD1 | NA | TGTGCCAGTAGTCCCCGGGGGACAGTTAACTATGGCTACACCTTC | CASSPRGTVNYGYTF
TRBJ1-2 | TRBV7-8 | TRBD1 | NA | TGTGCCAGCAGCCCGGACAGGGAACATGGCTACACCTTC | CASSPDREHGYTF
TRBJ2-1 | TRBV28 | TRBD2 | NA | TGTGCCAGCAGTTTTTCGACTAGCGGGAGTAGTTACAATGAGCAGTTCTTC | CASSFSTSGSSYNEQFF
TRBJ2-5 | TRBV10-3 | TRBD2 | NA | TGTGCCATCAAGGAACTAGCGGGAGAAGAGACCCAGTACTTC | CAIKELAGEETQYF
TRBJ2-2 | TRBV4-2 | TRBD2 | NA | TGTGCCAGCAGCCAAGATCTCATGGCGGGAGCGGCGGGGGAGCTGTTTTTT | CASSQDLMAGAAGELFF
TRBJ2-3 | TRBV29-1 | NA | NA | TGCAGCGATACGCAGGGGAACACAGATACGCAGTATTTT | CSDTQGNTDTQYF
TRBJ2-1 | TRBV9 | TRBD2 | once | TGTGCCAGCAGCGTAGCTACCGCGTGGGCTAGCGGGGTCTACAATGAGCAGTTCTTC | CASSVATAWASGVYNEQFF
TRBJ2-5 | TRBV9 | TRBD2 | NA | TGTGCCAGCAGCGGAGGACTAGCGGGAGTAGAGACCCAGTACTTC | CASSGGLAGVETQYF
TRBJ1-1 | TRBV29-1 | NA | NA | TGCAGCTCTTCGCCTGGTCGGTACACTGAAGCTTTCTTT | CSSSPGRYTEAFF
TRBJ2-3 | TRBV9 | NA | NA | TGTGCCAGCAGCCAGGGGAGAGATACGCAGTATTTT | CASSQGRDTQYF
TRBJ2-7 | TRBV18 | NA | few | TGTGCCACCTCAGAAGGGGGTTACGAGCAGTACTTC | CATSEGGYEQYF
TRBJ2-1 | TRBV9 | TRBD2 | NA | TGTGCCAGCAGCGTAGTTCCGACTAGCTTCGGCAATGAGCAGTTCTTC | CASSVVPTSFGNEQFF
TRBJ2-7 | TRBV2 | NA | NA | TGTGCCAGCAGTAAGAACAGGGATGGCTACGAGCAGTACTTC | CASSKNRDGYEQYF
TRBJ2-7 | TRBV27 | NA | NA | TGTGCCAGCAGTTGGGGACGGGGGACCTACGAGCAGTACTTC | CASSWGRGTYEQYF
TRBJ2-7 | TRBV7-2 | TRBD2 | few | TGTGCCAGCAGCTTAGGCGGGAGGTCCTACGAGCAGTACTTC | CASSLGGRSYEQYF
TRBJ2-5 | TRBV29-1 | NA | NA | TGCAGCGTCGGACAGTTCCAAGAGACCCAGTACTTC | CSVGQFQETQYF
TRBJ1-1 | TRBV7-3 | NA | NA | TGTGCCAGCAGCTCGGGGCGGGGATACACTGAAGCTTTCTTT | CASSSGRGYTEAFF
TRBJ2-7 | TRBV27 | TRBD2 | NA | TGTGCCAGCAGTTTCCCGACTAGCTCCCACGAGCAGTACTTC | CASSFPTSSHEQYF
TRBJ2-2 | TRBV13 | NA | NA | TGTGCCAGCAGCCTTGGGCTAGGACAACTCCGGGAGCTGTTTTTT | CASSLGLGQLRELFF
TRBJ2-5 | TRBV10-3 | NA | NA | TGTGCCATCAGTGAGTGGGCAACAGAGACCCAGTACTTC | CAISEWATETQYF
TRBJ1-3 | TRBV9 | TRBD1 | NA | TGTGCCAGCAGCGTAGGCCGGGACAGAGGAAACACCATATATTTT | CASSVGRDRGNTIYF
TRBJ1-5 | TRBV10-3 | NA | NA | TGTGCCATCAGTGCCCAGGGTGGCAATCAGCCCCAGCATTTT | CAISAQGGNQPQHF
TRBJ1-3 | TRBV5-1 | NA | NA | TGCGCCAGCAGCCAGGGGACGTCAGGAAACACCATATATTTT | CASSQGTSGNTIYF
TRBJ2-7 | TRBV19 | NA | few | TGTGCCAGTAGTAGAGGGATCTCCTACGAGCAGTACTTC | CASSRGISYEQYF
TRBJ1-3 | TRBV27 | NA | NA | TGTGCCAGCAGTTTAAATCCCAGGAAAGCTGGAAACACCATATATTTT | CASSLNPRKAGNTIYF
TRBJ2-2 | TRBV7-6 | TRBD2 | NA | TGTGCCAGCAGCTTCATAGCGGGAGACCCCGGGGAGCTGTTTTTT | CASSFIAGDPGELFF
TRBJ1-5 | TRBV2 | NA | NA | TGTGCCAGCGGGCCGGTGGGGGGGGGACAGCCCCAGCATTTT | CASGPVGGGQPQHF
TRBJ1-1 | TRBV11-3 | NA | NA | TGTGCCAGCAGCTATACAGGGTGGGACGAAGCTTTCTTT | CASSYTGWDEAFF
TRBJ2-2 | TRBV6-5 | NA | NA | TGTGCCAGCTCCCCGAGATTCTACACCGGGGAGCTGTTTTTT | CASSPRFYTGELFF
TRBJ2-5 | TRBV7-9 | TRBD1 | NA | TGTGCCAGCAGCCCTCGACAGGGGGAGACCCAGTACTTC | CASSPRQGETQYF
TRBJ2-7 | TRBV5-1 | TRBD1 | NA | TGCGCCAGCAGCTTTGCAGGGGGTAGCGAGCAGTACTTC | CASSFAGGSEQYF
TRBJ2-2 | TRBV28 | NA | few | TGTGCCAGCAGTTTACCTTCTGCTGGGGCGGGGCTAAAGAACACCGGGGAGCTGTTTTTT | CASSLPSAGAGLKNTGELFF
TRBJ2-3 | TRBV6-1 | NA | few | TGTGCCAGCAGTGAAATGGGGGCCAGGCGCGATACGCAGTATTTT | CASSEMGARRDTQYF
TRBJ2-7 | TRBV3-1/TRBV3-2 | NA | NA | TGTGCCAGCAGCTCGATCACCTGGGGGGCCTACGAGCAGTACTTC | CASSSITWGAYEQYF
TRBJ2-1 | TRBV24-1 | TRBD1 | NA | TGTGCCACCAGTGATTCCCGGACAGGGGCTCTCTACAATGAGCAGTTCTTC | CATSDSRTGALYNEQFF
TRBJ1-5 | TRBV3-1/TRBV3-2 | TRBD1 | once | TGTGCCAGCAGCGACAGGGAGAATCAGCCCCAGCATTTT | CASSDRENQPQHF
TRBJ2-7 | TRBV6-5 | NA | NA | TGTGCCAGCAGTTACCGGGGGAGTGCCTACGAGCAGTACTTC | CASSYRGSAYEQYF
TRBJ2-3 | TRBV7-3 | NA | once | TGTGCCAGCAGCCTCCGTATGGTAGCGTCAGATACGCAGTATTTT | CASSLRMVASDTQYF
TRBJ2-2 | TRBV28 | NA | NA | TGTGCCAGCAGCGACAGCCGTACAATCACCGGGGAGCTGTTTTTT | CASSDSRTITGELFF
TRBJ2-7 | TRBV28 | NA | NA | TGTGCCTCCCTCCCGGGAGCGAACTACGAGCAGTACTTC | CASLPGANYEQYF
TRBJ1-5 | TRBV28 | NA | NA | TGTGCCAGCAGTCCCGGTTGGCCCCAGCATTTT | CASSPGWPQHF
TRBJ1-3 | TRBV11-2 | NA | NA | TGTGCCAGCAGTCCTCAATTATACGGGGACACCATATATTTT | CASSPQLYGDTIYF
TRBJ2-3 | TRBV28 | NA | NA | TGTGCCAGCAGCCGCCCGCGGGGACGCACAGATACGCAGTATTTT | CASSRPRGRTDTQYF
TRBJ1-6 | TRBV27 | TRBD1 | NA | TGTGCCAGCAGTTTTAGATGGGACAGGGGGACATATAATTCACCCCTCCACTTT | CASSFRWDRGTYNSPLHF
TRBJ2-5 | TRBV9 | NA | few | TGTGCCAGCAGCGTAGATCCTAGCACCGAGACCCAGTACTTC | CASSVDPSTETQYF
TRBJ1-6 | TRBV2 | NA | NA | TGTGCCAGCGGACCCGGGGTCGAATCACCCCTCCACTTT | CASGPGVESPLHF
TRBJ1-5 | TRBV11-2 | NA | NA | TGTGCCAGCAGCTGGGGGCCGGGGAAGGGCAATCAGCCCCAGCATTTT | CASSWGPGKGNQPQHF
TRBJ2-5 | TRBV19 | TRBD1 | NA | TGTGCCAGTAGTCTGGGACAGGGGGCGCGGGAGACCCAGTACTTC | CASSLGQGARETQYF
TRBJ2-1 | TRBV6-2/TRBV6-3 | NA | NA | TGTGCCAGCAGTGGGGGCGATGAGCAGTTCTTC | CASSGGDEQFF